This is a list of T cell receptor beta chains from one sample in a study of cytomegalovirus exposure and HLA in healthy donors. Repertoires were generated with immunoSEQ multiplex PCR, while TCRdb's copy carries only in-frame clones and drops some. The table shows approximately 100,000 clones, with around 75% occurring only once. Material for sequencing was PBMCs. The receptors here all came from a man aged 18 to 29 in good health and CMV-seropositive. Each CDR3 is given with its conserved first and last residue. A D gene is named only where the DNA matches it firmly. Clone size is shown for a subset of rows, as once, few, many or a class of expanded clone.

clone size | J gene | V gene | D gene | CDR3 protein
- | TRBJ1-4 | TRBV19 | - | CASNRRGEKLFF
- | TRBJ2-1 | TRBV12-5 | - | CASGKGYEGNEQFF
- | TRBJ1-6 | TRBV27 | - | CASSLRGSPLHF
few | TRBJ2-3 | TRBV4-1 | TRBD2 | CASSLLAGGPDTQYF
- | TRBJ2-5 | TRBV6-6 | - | CASSYRGETQYF
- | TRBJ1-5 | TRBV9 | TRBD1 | CASSGGQGVREPQHF
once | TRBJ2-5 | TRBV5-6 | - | CASSLTGTRYQETQYF
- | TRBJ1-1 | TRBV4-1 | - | CASSQVSVTEAFF
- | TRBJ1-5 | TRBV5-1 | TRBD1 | CASSLGTGAPFGNQPQHF
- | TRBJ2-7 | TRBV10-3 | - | CAISAGQLYEQYF
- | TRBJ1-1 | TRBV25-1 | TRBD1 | CASSDRRSDRRRLPFFF
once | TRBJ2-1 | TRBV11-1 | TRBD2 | CASIFPGGSYNEQFF
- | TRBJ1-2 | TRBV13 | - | CASSLGRVGIYGYTF
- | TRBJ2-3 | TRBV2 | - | CASSGQALTDTQYF
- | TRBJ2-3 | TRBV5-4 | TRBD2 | CASSPGRGADTQYF
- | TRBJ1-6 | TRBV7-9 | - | CTSSRGVSPLHF
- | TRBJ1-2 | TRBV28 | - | CASSFLSGLQGYTF
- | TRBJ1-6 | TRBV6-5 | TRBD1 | CASTPGTGGNSPLHF
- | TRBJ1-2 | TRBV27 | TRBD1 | CASSFRGQREDGYTF
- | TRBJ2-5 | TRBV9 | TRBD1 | CASSGGQGRWETQYF
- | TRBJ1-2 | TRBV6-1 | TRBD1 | CASSPGQVYGYTF
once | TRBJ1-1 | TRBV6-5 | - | CASGGTFAEAFF
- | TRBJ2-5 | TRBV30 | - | CAWSVTGETQYF
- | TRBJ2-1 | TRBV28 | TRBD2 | CASSPAGLVKPNEQFF
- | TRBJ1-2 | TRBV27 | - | CASRPRGAYGYTF
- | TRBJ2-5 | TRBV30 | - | CAWSPKETQYF
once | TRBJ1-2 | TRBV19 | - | CASSLGGINYGYTF
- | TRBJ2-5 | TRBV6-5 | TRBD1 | CASSYVGTGAETQYF
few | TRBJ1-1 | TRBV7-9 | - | CASSGAGWNTEAFF
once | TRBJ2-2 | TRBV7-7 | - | CASSLGQGTGELFF
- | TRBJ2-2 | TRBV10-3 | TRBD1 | CAISGGQGENTGELFF
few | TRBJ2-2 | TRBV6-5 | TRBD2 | CASRNPGGRTGELFF
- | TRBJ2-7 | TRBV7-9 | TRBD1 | CASSSYRGTYEQYF
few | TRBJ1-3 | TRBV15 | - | CATSRETGNTIYF
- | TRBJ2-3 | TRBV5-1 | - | CASSLSVDTQYF
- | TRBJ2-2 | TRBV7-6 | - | CASSGGGRGTGELFF
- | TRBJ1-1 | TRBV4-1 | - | CASSQGEGDWTEAFF
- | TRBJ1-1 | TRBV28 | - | CASSVLTGEANTEAFF
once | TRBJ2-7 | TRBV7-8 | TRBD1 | CASSLGDRGGYEQYF
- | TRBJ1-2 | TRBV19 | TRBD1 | CASNNDRVGGYTF
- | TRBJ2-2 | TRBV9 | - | CASSVLAARNTGELFF